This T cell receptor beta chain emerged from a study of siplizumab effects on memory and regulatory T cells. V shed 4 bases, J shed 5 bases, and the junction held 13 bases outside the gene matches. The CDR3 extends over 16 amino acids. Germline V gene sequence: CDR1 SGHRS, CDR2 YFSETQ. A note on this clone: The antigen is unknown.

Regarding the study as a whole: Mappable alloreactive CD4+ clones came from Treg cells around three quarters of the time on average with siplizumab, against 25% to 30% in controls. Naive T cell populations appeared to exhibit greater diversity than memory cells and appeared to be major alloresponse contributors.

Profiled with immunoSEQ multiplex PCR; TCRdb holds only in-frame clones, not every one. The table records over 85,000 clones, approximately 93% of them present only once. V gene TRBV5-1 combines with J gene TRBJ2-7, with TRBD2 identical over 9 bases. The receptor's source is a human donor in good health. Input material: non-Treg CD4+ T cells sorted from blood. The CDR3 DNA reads TGCGCCAGCAGCCTACTTCATAGCGGGAGATATAACGAGCAGTACTTC. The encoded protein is CASSLLHSGRYNEQYF.